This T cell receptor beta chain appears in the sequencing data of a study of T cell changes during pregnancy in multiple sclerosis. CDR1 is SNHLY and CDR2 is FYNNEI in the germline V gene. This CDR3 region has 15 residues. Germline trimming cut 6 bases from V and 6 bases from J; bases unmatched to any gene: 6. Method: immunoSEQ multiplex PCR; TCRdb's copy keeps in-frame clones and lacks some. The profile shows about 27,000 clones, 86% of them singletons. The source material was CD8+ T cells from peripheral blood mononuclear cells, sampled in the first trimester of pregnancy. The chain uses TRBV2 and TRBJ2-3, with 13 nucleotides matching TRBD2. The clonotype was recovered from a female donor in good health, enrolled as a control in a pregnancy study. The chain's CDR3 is CASRGTSGESDTQYF. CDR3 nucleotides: TGTGCCAGCAGAGGGACTAGCGGGGAGTCGGATACGCAGTATTTT.